This T cell receptor beta chain derives from a study of PD-1 blockade in classical Hodgkin lymphoma. The CDR3 extends over 16 amino acids. Per germline, CDR1 KGHSH and CDR2 LQKENI. Trimming removed 1 base from V and 0 bases from J, with 12 bases in between. Study results and limitations: TCR diversity in CD4+, not CD8+, cells rose significantly by C4D1.

Clones were sequenced by immunoSEQ multiplex PCR, and TCRdb holds only the in-frame ones, with some missing. This sample yields fewer than 35,000 clones, of which roughly four fifths are seen a single time; approximately 0.8% belongs to the top ten. The time point denotes: cycle 4 day 1 (C4D1), after about 6 weeks of nivolumab. There was relapse after autologous stem cell transplantation in every patient, and there was variation in brentuximab vedotin exposure. Negative magnetic selection isolated CD4+ T cells from thawed PBMCs. Reported best responses ranged across complete response, partial response or progressive disease. Note on this clone: As yet, its antigen is unknown.

The V call is TRBV18, the J call TRBJ1-1; no clear D gene. The sequences come from CD4+ T cells from blood, collected before the fourth cycle of nivolumab. The clonotype originates from a human donor with classical Hodgkin lymphoma. The CDR3 sequence is CASSPQQELMNTEAFF. The DNA of the CDR3 is TGTGCCAGCTCACCACAACAAGAATTAATGAACACTGAAGCTTTCTTT.